The T cell receptor beta chain described here comes from a study of identical twins. Study results and limitations: Twin-shared out-of-frame alpha sequences were enriched for low generation probability. Models underpredicted monozygotic twin sharing of out-of-frame TCR alpha. For out-of-frame beta sequences, excess twin sharing was weaker.

This clonotype was counted a few times. As yet, its antigen is unknown. Template switching, a step in the protocol, added a universal primer site, and cDNA carried unique molecular identifiers. Each CDR3 protein gets one entry after TCRdb re-called the 5' RACE reads with MiXCR. The data show under 300,000 distinct CDR3 sequences, about 12% seen once. CDR3 length equals 14 residues. Per germline, CDR1 SGHRS and CDR2 YFSETQ. V was trimmed by 2 bases and J by 6 bases, leaving 14 bases between them. The same data also contributed to another study, on yellow fever vaccine responses in identical twins.

Sequencing was done on a sample of memory (CD45RO+) T cells sorted from blood. This TCR derives from a young woman in good health. The gene calls are TRBV5-1 and TRBJ1-1; the D gene is possibly TRBD1 (5 bases). CDR3 nucleotide sequence: TGCGCCAGCAGCTTAGGGTTTTCGGGGGCTGAAGCTTTCTTT. This encodes CASSLGFSGAEAFF.